Each of the 9 T cell receptor beta chains below was sequenced from the same sample in a study of chemoradiotherapy in HPV16-positive cancers. Data came from immunoSEQ multiplex PCR; TCRdb stores just in-frame clones and leaves some out. The table records under 20,000 clones, about three quarters of them present only once. The specimen was obtained from a patient who underwent chemoradiotherapy. The receptors were gathered from a human donor with HPV-associated anogenital cancer.

The rearrangement uses TRBV28 and TRBJ1-1; D ambiguous. Germline values: CDR1 MDHEN, CDR2 SYDVKM. V lost 4 bases and J lost 2, with 8 bases in between. This CDR3 is built from 13 residues. This chain's CDR3 is CASSSLYNTEAFF. The CDR3 region has the DNA TGTGCCAGCAGTTCACTTTATAACACTGAAGCTTTCTTT.

The chain has TRBV5-1 and TRBJ2-4, with TRBD2 as a possible D gene (6 bases). The germline V and J ends were trimmed by 6 bases and 6 bases, with 10 bases remaining between them. The CDR3 runs 12 residues. CDR1 is SGHRS, CDR2 YFSETQ, per germline. The CDR3 DNA is TGCGCCAGCACGGGGGACGGAAACATTCAGTACTTC. It codes for CASTGDGNIQYF.

The chain couples TRBV11-3 to TRBJ2-3, with D uncertain. This CDR3 is built from 14 residues. Trimming took off 2 bases at V and 0 bases at J, with 6 bases between the two ends. The germline V gene has CDR1 SGHNT and CDR2 YENEEA. The CDR3 sequence is CASSLNPSTDTQYF. The DNA of the CDR3 is TGTGCCAGCAGCTTAAATCCTAGCACAGATACGCAGTATTTT.

The V gene is TRBV30, the J gene TRBJ2-5, with D unclear. Trimming pared 0 bases from V and 4 bases from J, leaving 12 bases between. Germline lookup yields CDR1 GTSNPN and CDR2 SVGIG (reference sequence). The CDR3 length is 14 residues. The CDR3, as DNA: TGTGCCTGGAGTGTAAGTAGGGATCGAGAGACCCAGTACTTC. Its translation is CAWSVSRDRETQYF.

The chain couples TRBV6-5 to TRBJ1-2; 7 bases map to TRBD1. The V gene end was trimmed by 8 bases and the J gene end by 4 bases; junction bases not matched to a gene: 1. In germline, CDR1 is MNHEY, CDR2 SVGAGI. The CDR3 is made up of 11 amino acids. DNA for the CDR3: TGTGCCAGCCGGGACAGCTATGGCTACACCTTC. Its protein is CASRDSYGYTF.

The J gene is TRBJ2-5, the V gene TRBV30; possible D gene TRBD2, 7 bases. This CDR3 comprises 14 residues. Trimming stripped 2 bases from V and 4 bases from J, with 14 bases between. CDR1 is GTSNPN, CDR2 SVGIG, per germline (reference sequence). The DNA of the CDR3 is TGTGCCTGGAGTCTCATGGGGGGGCGAGAGACCCAGTACTTC. Protein product: CAWSLMGGRETQYF.

The gene calls are TRBV7-9 and TRBJ1-6; D gene ambiguous. CDR3 length equals 15 residues. The V end lost 4 bases, the J end lost 7 bases, and 14 bases lay between the germline ends. CDR1 and CDR2 from the germline V gene are SEHNR and FQNEAQ (reference sequence). CDR3 nucleotide sequence: TGTGCCAGCAGCTCCTCGGCACAGCGAAATTCACCCCTCCACTTT. Translation: CASSSSAQRNSPLHF.

This clone appeared once. CDR3 DNA: TGTGCCAGCAGCTTAGAGGGAAACTATGGCTACACCTTC. Amino acids: CASSLEGNYGYTF. The chain carries TRBV7-3 and TRBJ1-2, with no clear D. V was cut by 2 bases and J by 2 bases, with 6 bases left in between. The CDR3 extends over 13 amino acids. Germline V gene sequence: CDR1 SGHTA, CDR2 FQGTGA.

The chain recombines TRBV5-4 with TRBJ2-3; 8 bases match TRBD2. The CDR3 is 15 amino acids. V was pared by 2 bases and J by 7 bases, with 9 bases of the junction left unmatched. Germline assignment: CDR1 SGHNT and CDR2 YYREEE (reference sequence). The CDR3 sequence is CASSFRGGAGNTQYF. The CDR3 DNA follows: TGTGCCAGCAGCTTCCGGGGGGGGGCCGGGAATACGCAGTATTTT.